The 9 T cell receptor beta chains below all came from one sample that was sequenced in a study of cytomegalovirus exposure and HLA in healthy donors. Vbeta (60) and Jbeta (13) primers were used in the PCR. Sequenced by immunoSEQ multiplex PCR; TCRdb stores in-frame clones only, minus some. In the table there are about 200,000 clones, roughly four fifths of which are singletons. Sample: PBMCs. These receptors were taken from a woman in her thirties or forties in good health and CMV-seronegative.

V is TRBV30 and J is TRBJ2-7; TRBD2 aligns across 8 bases. The CDR3 is 13 amino acids. Trimming cost V 1 base and J 3 bases; bases outside gene matches: 2. The germline V gene encodes CDR1 GTSNPN and CDR2 SVGIG (reference sequence). This chain's CDR3 is CAWSDGRVYEQYF. In nucleotides, the CDR3 is TGTGCCTGGAGTGACGGGAGGGTCTACGAGCAGTACTTC.

The J gene is TRBJ1-1, the V gene TRBV5-1, with D hard to call. The CDR3 runs 14 residues. The V end was cut by 0 bases, the J end by 4 bases, with 10 bases between. Germline lookup yields CDR1 SGHRS and CDR2 YFSETQ. The CDR3 DNA is TGCGCCAGCAGCTTGGGGTCCCCGAGCACTGAAGCTTTCTTT. It yields the protein CASSLGSPSTEAFF.

V is TRBV19 and J is TRBJ1-2; TRBD1 is a possible D gene (6 bases). The CDR3 covers 15 residues. Trimming removed 4 bases at V and 4 bases at J, with 16 bases between. Germline assignment: CDR1 LNHDA and CDR2 SQIVND (reference sequence). DNA of the CDR3: TGTGCCAGTAGTACTGAACAGGGTGGGAGCTATGGCTACACCTTC. This sequence encodes CASSTEQGGSYGYTF.

J is TRBJ1-5 and V is TRBV5-5, with no clear D. CDR3 length equals 16 residues. Per the germline V gene, CDR1 is SGHKS and CDR2 is YYEKEE (reference sequence). Trimming removed 0 bases from V and 1 base from J, with 11 bases in between. CDR3 sequence reads: CASSLGSGVSNQPQHF. The CDR3 DNA reads TGTGCCAGCAGCTTGGGCTCCGGGGTAAGCAATCAGCCCCAGCATTTT.

The gene calls are TRBV10-3 and TRBJ2-3, with 7 nucleotides matching TRBD1. The CDR3 loop spans 14 amino acids. CDR1 is ENHRY, CDR2 SYGVKD, per germline. Losses at the gene ends were 10 bases for V and 5 bases for J; bases not matched to a gene: 12. CDR3 loop: CATGRMTGIDTQYF. DNA of the CDR3: TGTGCCACGGGCAGAATGACAGGGATAGATACGCAGTATTTT.

This chain joins TRBV7-9 and TRBJ2-2; the D gene is possibly TRBD1 (5 bases). The CDR3 loop spans 13 amino acids. The germline CDR1 and CDR2 sequences are SEHNR and FQNEAQ (reference sequence). V lost 1 base and J 14 bases, leaving 14 bases between the germline ends. CDR3 nucleotide sequence: TGTGCCAGCAGCTTAGGGGGCAATCCGAGACTGTTTTTT. This sequence encodes CASSLGGNPRLFF.

This chain links TRBV5-1 with TRBJ2-7; the match to TRBD2 covers 15 bases. Germline lookup yields CDR1 SGHRS and CDR2 YFSETQ. V gave up 3 bases and J gave up 3 bases; unmatched junction bases: 7. This CDR3 region has 17 residues. The chain's CDR3 is CASSSPGLAGGFYEQYF. CDR3 nucleotides: TGCGCCAGCAGCTCTCCGGGACTAGCGGGAGGATTCTACGAGCAGTACTTC.

In this sample, this clone turned up a few times. The chain employs TRBV7-2 and TRBJ2-7, with TRBD2 matching 13 bases. The CDR3 is 15 amino acids. The ends lost 2 bases at V and 6 bases at J; junction bases unmatched: 4. Germline V CDR1 and CDR2: SGHTA, FQGNSA. The CDR3 sequence: CASSLSGTSGTEQYF. CDR3 sequence (DNA): TGTGCCAGCAGCTTATCCGGGACTAGCGGGACCGAGCAGTACTTC. The full variable domain, completed using reference TRBV7-2 and TRBJ2-7, is GAGVSQSPSNKVTEKGKDVELRCDPISGHTALYWYRQSLGQGLEFLIYFQGNSAPDKSGLPSDRFSAERTGGSVSTLTIQRTQQEDSAVYLCASSLSGTSGTEQYFGPGTRLTVT.

V usage is TRBV25-1 and J usage is TRBJ2-1; perhaps TRBD2 as D (6 bases). Germline CDR1 reads MGHDK; CDR2 reads SYGVNS. V was shortened by 8 bases and J by 2 bases, with 10 bases between the two germline ends. The CDR3 has 13 amino acids. CDR3: CASGRDPYNEQFF. Written as DNA, the CDR3 is TGTGCCAGCGGGCGGGACCCCTACAATGAGCAGTTCTTC.